The following is a T cell receptor beta chain sequence with its context. Germline V gene data show CDR1 as SGDLS and CDR2 as YYNGEE. V was pared by 5 bases and J by 7 bases, with 10 bases of the junction left unmatched. CDR3 length: 16 residues. The data are from a study of OX40 agonist ivuxolimab in advanced cancers. Here immunoSEQ multiplex PCR was the method, and the copy in TCRdb shows in-frame clones only, minus some. The table records around 38,000 clones, roughly 80% of them present only once. This receptor was taken from an adult with an advanced solid tumor such as melanoma, head and neck, liver or kidney cancer. The starting material was CD4+ or CD8+ T cells sorted from blood, obtained in a trial of the OX40 agonist ivuxolimab. This chain uses TRBV9 with TRBJ2-2; 11 bases fit TRBD1. The CDR3 loop is CASSAPGQGEGGELFF. The DNA for the CDR3 is TGTGCCAGCAGTGCACCGGGACAGGGGGAAGGCGGGGAGCTGTTTTTT.